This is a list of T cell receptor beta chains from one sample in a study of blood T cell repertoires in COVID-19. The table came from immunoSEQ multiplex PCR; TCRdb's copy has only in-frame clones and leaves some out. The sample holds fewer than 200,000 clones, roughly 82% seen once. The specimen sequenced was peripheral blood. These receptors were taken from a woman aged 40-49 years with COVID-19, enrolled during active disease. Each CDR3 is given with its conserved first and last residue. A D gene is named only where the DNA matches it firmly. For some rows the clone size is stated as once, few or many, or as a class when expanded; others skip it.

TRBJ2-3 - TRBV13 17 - CASSLVSGRGSTDTQYF TGTGCCAGCAGCTTAGTGTCGGGGCGGGGAAGCACAGATACGCAGTATTTT
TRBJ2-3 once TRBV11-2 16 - CASSLVWGPGGDTQYF TGTGCCAGCAGCTTAGTATGGGGGCCGGGTGGAGATACGCAGTATTTT
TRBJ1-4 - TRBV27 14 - CASSPAGGGKLVFF TGTGCCAGCAGTCCTGCGGGGGGAGGAAAACTGGTGTTTTTT
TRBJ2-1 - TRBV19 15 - CASSMAVMSYNEQFF TGTGCCAGTAGTATGGCTGTTATGTCCTACAATGAGCAGTTCTTC
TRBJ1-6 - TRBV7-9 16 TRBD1 CASSLEGTDRDSPLHF TGTGCCAGCAGCTTAGAGGGGACAGACCGGGATTCACCCCTCCACTTT
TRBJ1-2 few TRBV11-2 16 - CASSHFRGPRGHGYTF TGTGCCAGCAGCCATTTCAGGGGCCCCAGGGGTCATGGCTACACCTTC
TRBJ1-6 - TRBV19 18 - CASSSDLGGSSYNSPLHF TGTGCCAGTAGTTCCGATCTGGGGGGAAGCTCCTATAATTCACCCCTCCACTTT
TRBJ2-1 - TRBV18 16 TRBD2 CASSPPSGGVYNEQFF TGTGCCAGCTCCCCACCCAGCGGGGGAGTTTACAATGAGCAGTTCTTC
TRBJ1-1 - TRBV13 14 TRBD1 CASSSQLGTGEAFF TGTGCCAGCAGCTCCCAACTCGGGACAGGTGAAGCTTTCTTT
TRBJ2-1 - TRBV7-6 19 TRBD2 CASSVSGGAHASLYNEQFF TGTGCCAGCAGCGTTAGCGGGGGGGCCCATGCGTCACTATACAATGAGCAGTTCTTC
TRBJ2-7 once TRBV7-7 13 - CASSLQGSPQQYF TGTGCTAGCAGCTTGCAAGGGAGTCCCCAGCAGTACTTC
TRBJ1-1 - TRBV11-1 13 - CASSLAREREAFF TGTGCCAGCAGCTTAGCGCGCGAACGGGAAGCTTTCTTT
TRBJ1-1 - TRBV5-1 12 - CASSPGVTEAFF TGCGCCAGCAGCCCCGGGGTCACTGAAGCTTTCTTT
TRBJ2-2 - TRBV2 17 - CASTNTGSTRLYGELFF TGTGCCAGCACTAATACCGGGAGTACCCGCTTATACGGGGAGCTGTTTTTT
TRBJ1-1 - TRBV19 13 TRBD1 CASSGTADTEAFF TGTGCCAGTAGCGGGACAGCCGACACTGAAGCTTTCTTT
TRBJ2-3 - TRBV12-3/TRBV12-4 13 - CASSLLVRDTQYF TGTGCCAGCAGTTTACTAGTGAGAGATACGCAGTATTTT